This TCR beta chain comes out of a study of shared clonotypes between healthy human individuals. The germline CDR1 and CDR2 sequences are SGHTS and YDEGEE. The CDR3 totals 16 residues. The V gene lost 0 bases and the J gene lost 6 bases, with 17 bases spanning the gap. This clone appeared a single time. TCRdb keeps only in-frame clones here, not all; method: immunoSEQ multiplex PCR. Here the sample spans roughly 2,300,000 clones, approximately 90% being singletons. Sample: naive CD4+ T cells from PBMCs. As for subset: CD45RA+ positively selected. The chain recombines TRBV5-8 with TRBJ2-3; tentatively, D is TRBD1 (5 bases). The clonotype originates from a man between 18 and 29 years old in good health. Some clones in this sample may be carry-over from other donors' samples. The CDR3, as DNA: TGTGCCAGCAGCTTGGTTCAAAGGACCCAGGGTGATACGCAGTATTTT. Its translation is CASSLVQRTQGDTQYF.